Below are 23 T cell receptor beta chains sequenced from a single sample in a study of response to subunit inactivated influenza vaccine. TCRdb called the RT-PCR reads again in MiXCR, with one record for every CDR3 protein. The data contain around 180,000 distinct CDR3 sequences, approximately 8.7% of them singletons. Sequenced here: non-naive T cells sorted from PBMCs, sampled on the day of vaccination. These receptors originate from a man aged 50 or older who received an inactivated influenza vaccine.

Many counts were recorded for this clonotype. J is TRBJ2-7 and V is TRBV11-2, with 11 bases fitting TRBD2. Germline trimming cut 3 bases from V and 4 bases from J; bases unmatched to any gene: 14. CDR3 size: 18 residues. CDR1 and CDR2 from the germline V gene are SGHAT and FQNNGV. CDR3 nucleotide sequence: TGTGCCAGCAGCTTCCTACCGGTAGCGGGGGGGCCTTCTTACGAGCAGTACTTC. Translating gives CASSFLPVAGGPSYEQYF.

Concerning this clonotype itself: Sequence at one end of the junction differs from germline and may be a read error. The V call is TRBV12-3 or TRBV12-4, the J call TRBJ2-1; D may correspond to TRBD1 or TRBD2 (5 bases each). The CDR3 spans 14 residues. The DNA for the CDR3 is TGTACCAGCAGTTTAGGCAGGGAGTACAATGAGCAGTTCTTC. It encodes CTSSLGREYNEQFF.

The V and J genes are TRBV5-1 and TRBJ1-1; D unresolved. Germline V lookup: CDR1 SGHRS, CDR2 YFSETQ. V lost 4 bases, J lost 7 bases, and 20 bases lay in between. The CDR3 loop spans 15 amino acids. CDR3 DNA: TGCGCCAGCAGCAGGGCCCGGGGAGCGGCCGATGAAGCTTTCTTT. Translated, it gives CASSRARGAADEAFF.

This clonotype occurred a few times. V gene TRBV4-1 combines with J gene TRBJ1-1; D remains ambiguous. V dropped 7 bases and J dropped 9 bases, with 12 bases sitting between them. Germline V gene lookup returns CDR1 MGHRA and CDR2 YSYEKL. The CDR3 length is 11 residues. The CDR3 spells CASNRGGQAFF. CDR3 DNA: TGCGCCAGCAACCGGGGAGGGCAAGCTTTCTTT.

This clonotype was observed a handful of times. The rearrangement joins TRBV27 to TRBJ1-5; D is possibly TRBD1 (5 bases). The CDR3 has 14 residues. V gave up 6 bases and J gave up 7 bases, with 16 bases separating them. Germline loops: CDR1 MNHEY, CDR2 SMNVEV (reference sequence). In nucleotides, the CDR3 is TGTGCCAGCAGAGGTGGGGGAGAATTGCAGCCCCAGCATTTT. Translating it yields CASRGGGELQPQHF.

V gene TRBV12-3 or TRBV12-4 combines with J gene TRBJ2-7; a weak D match, TRBD2 (6 bases). The CDR3 covers 14 residues. The V and J ends lost 2 bases and 6 bases respectively, with 14 bases between them. The CDR3, as DNA: TGTGCCAGCAGTTTAAGTGGTGGAGGGACCGAGCAGTACTTC. Translated, it gives CASSLSGGGTEQYF.

This clonotype was found a few times. The V call is TRBV6-5, the J call TRBJ2-1; a possible D gene is TRBD1 (5 bases). Deletions cut 5 bases from V and 8 bases from J, with 10 bases between. Germline CDR1 MNHEY, CDR2 SVGAGI. This CDR3 contains 12 residues. The CDR3 reads CASSGQGYEQFF. In DNA, the CDR3 is TGTGCCAGCAGTGGTCAGGGCTATGAGCAGTTCTTC.

This clonotype was detected many times. Here the CDR3 DNA reads TGTGCCAGCAGTTACCTCCCGGACATTAGCTCCTACGAGCAGTACTTC. Translation gives CASSYLPDISSYEQYF. The chain links TRBV5-5 to TRBJ2-7; a possible D gene is TRBD1 (5 bases). Deletions cut 5 bases from V and 0 bases from J, with 18 bases between. Per the germline V gene, CDR1 is SGHKS and CDR2 is YYEKEE (reference sequence). This CDR3 has 16 residues.

This clonotype appeared a few times. The V and J genes are TRBV4-3 and TRBJ2-7; TRBD2 matches 11 bases. The ends lost 1 base at V and 0 bases at J; junction bases unmatched: 8. Germline assignment: CDR1 LGHNA and CDR2 YSLEER. The CDR3 consists of 18 residues. The CDR3 DNA is TGCGCCAGCAGCCAAGCCCACATTCTAGCGGGAGGCTCCTACGAGCAGTACTTC. Its translation: CASSQAHILAGGSYEQYF.

This clonotype was seen a handful of times. Here the CDR3 DNA reads TGCGCCAGCAGCCAAGATAATGAAGAGACCCAGTACTTC. This encodes CASSQDNEETQYF. This rearrangement joins TRBV4-3 to TRBJ2-5; no clear D. V was cut by 0 bases and J by 3 bases, with 5 bases left in between. The CDR3 totals 13 residues. Germline V gene lookup returns CDR1 LGHNA and CDR2 YSLEER.

This clonotype was counted between two and nine times. V is TRBV5-6 and J is TRBJ2-7, with 8 bases identical to TRBD1. Germline V CDR1 and CDR2: SGHDT, YYEEEE. This CDR3 is 14 amino acids long. With 4 bases clipped from V and 2 bases from J, the junction kept 5 bases outside the gene matches. CDR3 in amino acids: CASSIPGQAYEQYF. CDR3 DNA sequence: TGTGCCAGCAGCATCCCGGGACAGGCCTACGAGCAGTACTTC.

In its sample, this clonotype was seen many times. V gene TRBV5-6 combines with J gene TRBJ2-7; D is ambiguous. The V end was cut by 4 bases, the J end by 2 bases, with 13 bases between. The CDR3 has 14 residues. From germline, CDR1 is SGHDT and CDR2 YYEEEE. The CDR3 here is CASSTTDTTYEQYF. DNA for the CDR3: TGTGCCAGCAGCACTACTGACACGACCTACGAGCAGTACTTC.

This clonotype was detected only a few times. J is TRBJ2-1 and V is TRBV7-9; 8 bases are shared with TRBD1. The CDR3 has 16 residues. V shed 5 bases, J shed 12 bases, and the junction held 18 bases outside the gene matches. Germline V gene sequence: CDR1 SEHNR, CDR2 FQNEAQ (reference sequence). DNA for the CDR3: TGTGCCAGCAGCCCCGGACAGGGTTTGGGGGTCGATGGGCAGTTCTTC. Translated, it gives CASSPGQGLGVDGQFF.

This clonotype was observed a handful of times. The chain joins TRBV3-1 to TRBJ2-1; 7 bases are shared with TRBD2. Germline V gives CDR1 LGHDT, CDR2 YNNKEL (reference sequence). V shed 5 bases and J 4 bases; nucleotides not matched to a gene: 14. The CDR3 spans 17 residues. The CDR3: CASSNNLNSGRYNEQFF. Written as DNA, the CDR3 is TGTGCCAGCAGCAACAACCTGAATAGCGGGCGTTACAATGAGCAGTTCTTC.

This rearrangement joins TRBV27 to TRBJ1-2; tentatively, D is TRBD1 (5 bases). The germline gives CDR1 MNHEY, CDR2 SMNVEV (reference sequence). V was trimmed by 6 bases and J by 11 bases, leaving 25 bases between them. There are 15 residues in the CDR3. Here the CDR3 DNA reads TGTGCCAGCAGGGAGTTTGGCCAGGGTGGTTTCAGTTACACCTTC. Protein sequence: CASREFGQGGFSYTF.

This clonotype came up many times. The chain joins TRBV20-1 to TRBJ2-1, with TRBD2 matching 10 bases. With 5 bases clipped from V and 6 bases from J, the junction kept 7 bases outside the gene matches. The CDR3 length is 14 residues. Looked up from germline, CDR1 is DFQATT and CDR2 is SNEGSKA (reference sequence). CDR3 sequence (DNA): TGCAGTGCTCTACCTAGCGGGGGTATCAATGAGCAGTTCTTC. It specifies CSALPSGGINEQFF.

This clonotype was recorded at least ten times. The chain carries TRBV20-1 and TRBJ2-1; 8 bases agree with TRBD2. Losses at the gene ends were 6 bases for V and 4 bases for J; bases not matched to a gene: 11. The CDR3 runs to 15 residues. Germline lookup yields CDR1 DFQATT and CDR2 SNEGSKA (reference sequence). The CDR3 here is CSADPPGGRYNEQFF. CDR3 sequence (DNA): TGCAGTGCGGACCCCCCGGGCGGGAGGTACAATGAGCAGTTCTTC.

This clonotype was seen ten or more times. The chain carries TRBV28 and TRBJ2-3; TRBD1 or TRBD2 may be the D gene (5 bases each). Germline assignment: CDR1 MDHEN and CDR2 SYDVKM. CDR3 size: 18 residues. V lost 2 bases to trimming and J lost 4 bases, with 22 bases between them. CDR3 sequence reads: CASSLGFGTPRLADTQYF. The CDR3 DNA follows: TGTGCCAGCAGTTTAGGATTCGGGACCCCCAGATTGGCAGATACGCAGTATTTT.

About this clonotype: This clone may be a read error of a much larger clone one base away. This rearrangement joins TRBV5-6 to TRBJ2-7, with D perhaps TRBD1 (7 bases). Germline CDR1 and CDR2: SGHDT and YYEEEE. This CDR3 contains 15 residues. The CDR3 protein is CVSSLRQGGAYEQYF. DNA for the CDR3: TGTGTCAGCAGCTTGAGACAGGGAGGTGCCTACGAGCAGTACTTC.

The chain is built from TRBV30 and TRBJ2-7; 7 positions match TRBD2. The J segment lost 2 bases and the V segment lost 5 bases, leaving 6 bases of the junction unmatched. The CDR3 has 13 amino acids. Germline CDR1 is GTSNPN and CDR2 is SVGIG (reference sequence). The CDR3 nucleotides read TGTGCCTGGGACAGTGGACTAGCCTACGAGCAGTACTTC. Protein: CAWDSGLAYEQYF. Looking up the rest from reference TRBV30 and TRBJ2-7 gives the full variable domain: SQTIHQWPATLVQPVGSPLSLECTVEGTSNPNLYWYRQAAGRGLQLLFYSVGIGQISSEVPQNLSASRPQDRQFILSSKKLLLSDSGFYLCAWDSGLAYEQYFGPGTRLTVT.

This clonotype was seen a handful of times. The chain joins TRBV15 to TRBJ1-2, with TRBD1 as a possible D gene (5 bases). Germline V lookup: CDR1 LNHNV, CDR2 YYDKDF (reference sequence). V lost 0 bases, J lost 2 bases, and 7 bases lay in between. The length of the CDR3 is 14 residues. CDR3 protein: CATSRDQGNYGYTF. CDR3 DNA: TGTGCCACCAGCAGAGATCAGGGAAACTATGGCTACACCTTC.

The gene calls are TRBV28 and TRBJ2-1; 12 nucleotides line up with TRBD2. This CDR3 has 16 amino acids. Germline V lookup: CDR1 MDHEN, CDR2 SYDVKM. The V segment lost 6 bases and the J segment 7 bases; nucleotides outside the gene matches: 10. The CDR3 DNA is TGTGCCAGCAGCCGAGGCTCCGGGACTAGCGGGAATGAGCAGTTCTTC. Its protein is CASSRGSGTSGNEQFF.

This clonotype was seen many times. V gene TRBV5-1 combines with J gene TRBJ2-3; D call uncertain. This CDR3 has 13 residues. CDR1 and CDR2 from the germline V gene are SGHRS and YFSETQ. V dropped 1 base and J dropped 5 bases, with 8 bases sitting between them. As DNA, the CDR3 is TGCGCCAGCAGCTTGAGTTCAGGAGATACGCAGTATTTT. Its translation: CASSLSSGDTQYF. Complete variable domain (other parts from reference TRBV5-1 and TRBJ2-3): KAGVTQTPRYLIKTRGQQVTLSCSPISGHRSVSWYQQTPGQGLQFLFEYFSETQRNKGNFPGRFSGRQFSNSRSEMNVSTLELGDSALYLCASSLSSGDTQYFGPGTRLTVL.